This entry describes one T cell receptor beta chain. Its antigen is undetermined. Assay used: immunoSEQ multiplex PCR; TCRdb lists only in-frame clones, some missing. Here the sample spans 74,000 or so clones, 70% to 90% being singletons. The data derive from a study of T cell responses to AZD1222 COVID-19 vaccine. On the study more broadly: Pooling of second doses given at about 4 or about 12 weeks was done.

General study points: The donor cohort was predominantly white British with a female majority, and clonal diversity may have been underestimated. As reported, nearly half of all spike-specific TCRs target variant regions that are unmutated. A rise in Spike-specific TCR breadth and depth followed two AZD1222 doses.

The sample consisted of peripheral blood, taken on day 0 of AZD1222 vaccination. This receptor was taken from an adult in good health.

CDR3 in DNA: TGCGCCAGCAGCCCCCGACTGAGCCCCGACACTGAAGCTTTCTTT. Residues: CASSPRLSPDTEAFF. This chain joins TRBV4-3 and TRBJ1-1; the D is unclear. The V gene's germline CDR1 is LGHNA and CDR2 YSLEER. V was clipped by 4 bases and J by 3 bases, with 15 bases between them. The CDR3 extends over 15 amino acids.